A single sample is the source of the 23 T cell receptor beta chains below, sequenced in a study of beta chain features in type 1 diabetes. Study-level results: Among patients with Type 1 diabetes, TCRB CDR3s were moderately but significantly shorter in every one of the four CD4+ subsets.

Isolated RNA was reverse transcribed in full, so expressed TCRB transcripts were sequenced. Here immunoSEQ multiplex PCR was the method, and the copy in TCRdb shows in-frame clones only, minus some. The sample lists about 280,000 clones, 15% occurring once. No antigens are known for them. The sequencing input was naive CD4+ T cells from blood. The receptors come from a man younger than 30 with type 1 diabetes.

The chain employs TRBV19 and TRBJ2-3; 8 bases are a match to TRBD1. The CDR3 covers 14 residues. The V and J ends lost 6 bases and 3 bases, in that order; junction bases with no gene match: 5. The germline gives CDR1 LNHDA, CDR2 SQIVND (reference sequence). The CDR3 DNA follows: TGTGCCAGTAGGCGGACAGGGCCAACAGATACGCAGTATTTT. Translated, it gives CASRRTGPTDTQYF.

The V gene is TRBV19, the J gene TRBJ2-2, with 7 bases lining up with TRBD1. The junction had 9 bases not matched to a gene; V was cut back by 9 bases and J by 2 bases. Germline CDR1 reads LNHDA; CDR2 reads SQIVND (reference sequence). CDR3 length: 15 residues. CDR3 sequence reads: CASLRDSRNTGELFF. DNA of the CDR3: TGTGCCAGCCTGAGGGACAGCCGCAACACCGGGGAGCTGTTTTTT.

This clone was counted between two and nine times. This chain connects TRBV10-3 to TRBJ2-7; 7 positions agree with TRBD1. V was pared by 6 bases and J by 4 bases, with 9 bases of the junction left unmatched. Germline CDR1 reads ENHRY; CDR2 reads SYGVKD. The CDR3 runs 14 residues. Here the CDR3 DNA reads TGTGCCATCAGCGTTGACAGGGCAGGGTACGAGCAGTACTTC. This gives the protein CAISVDRAGYEQYF.

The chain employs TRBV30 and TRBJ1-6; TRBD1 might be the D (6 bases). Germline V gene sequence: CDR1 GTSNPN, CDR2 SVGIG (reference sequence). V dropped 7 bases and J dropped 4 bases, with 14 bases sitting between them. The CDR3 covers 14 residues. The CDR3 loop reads CASGRQVYNSPLHF. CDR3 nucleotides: TGTGCCTCCGGAAGACAGGTTTATAATTCACCCCTCCACTTT.

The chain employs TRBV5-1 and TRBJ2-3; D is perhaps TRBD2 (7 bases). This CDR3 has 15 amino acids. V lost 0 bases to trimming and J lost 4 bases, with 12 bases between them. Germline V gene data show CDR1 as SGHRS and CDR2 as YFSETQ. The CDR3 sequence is CASSLAQGRADTQYF. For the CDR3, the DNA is TGCGCCAGCAGCTTGGCGCAGGGGAGGGCAGATACGCAGTATTTT.

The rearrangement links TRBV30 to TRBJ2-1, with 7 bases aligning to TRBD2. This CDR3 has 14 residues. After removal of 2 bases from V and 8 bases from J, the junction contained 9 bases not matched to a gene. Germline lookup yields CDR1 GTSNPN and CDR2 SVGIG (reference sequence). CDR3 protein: CAWSSSGRTHEQFF. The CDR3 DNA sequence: TGTGCCTGGAGTTCTAGCGGCCGTACACATGAGCAGTTCTTC.

CDR3 in DNA: TGCAGCGTTGCGGGGTGGGACATTCAGTACTTC. It encodes CSVAGWDIQYF. The V call is TRBV29-1, the J call TRBJ2-4; D might be TRBD2 (5 bases). Trimming stripped 4 bases from V and 8 bases from J, with 9 bases between. This CDR3 contains 11 residues. The V gene's germline CDR1 is SQVTM and CDR2 ANQGSEA. The entire variable domain, with the rest obtained from reference TRBV29-1 and TRBJ2-4, is as follows: SAVISQKPSRDICQRGTSLTIQCQVDSQVTMMFWYRQQPGQSLTLIATANQGSEATYESGFVIDKFPISRPNLTFSTLTVSNMSPEDSSIYLCSVAGWDIQYFGAGTRLSVL.

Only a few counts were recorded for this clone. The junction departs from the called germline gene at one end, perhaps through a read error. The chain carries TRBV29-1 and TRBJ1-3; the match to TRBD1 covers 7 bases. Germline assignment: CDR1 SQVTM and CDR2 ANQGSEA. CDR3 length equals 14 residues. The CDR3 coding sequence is TGCAGCGCCCTTCCGGGACAGCCTGGCAACACCATATATTTT. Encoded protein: CSALPGQPGNTIYF.

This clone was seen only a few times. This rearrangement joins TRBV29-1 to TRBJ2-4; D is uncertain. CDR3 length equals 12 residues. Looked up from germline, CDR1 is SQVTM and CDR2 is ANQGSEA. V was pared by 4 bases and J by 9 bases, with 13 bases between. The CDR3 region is CSVALLVGIQYF. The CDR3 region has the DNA TGCAGCGTTGCTCTACTCGTCGGCATTCAGTACTTC.

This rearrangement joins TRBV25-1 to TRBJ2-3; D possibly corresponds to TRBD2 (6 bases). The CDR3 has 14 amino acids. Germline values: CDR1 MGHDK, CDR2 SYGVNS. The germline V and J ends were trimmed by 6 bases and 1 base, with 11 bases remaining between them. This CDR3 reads CASRGGFRTDTQYF. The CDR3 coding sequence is TGTGCCAGCAGGGGGGGATTTCGCACAGATACGCAGTATTTT. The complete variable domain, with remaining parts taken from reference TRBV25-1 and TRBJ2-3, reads EADIYQTPRYLVIGTGKKITLECSQTMGHDKMYWYQQDPGMELHLIHYSYGVNSTEKGDLSSESTVSRIRTEHFPLTLESARPSHTSQYLCASRGGFRTDTQYFGPGTRLTVL.

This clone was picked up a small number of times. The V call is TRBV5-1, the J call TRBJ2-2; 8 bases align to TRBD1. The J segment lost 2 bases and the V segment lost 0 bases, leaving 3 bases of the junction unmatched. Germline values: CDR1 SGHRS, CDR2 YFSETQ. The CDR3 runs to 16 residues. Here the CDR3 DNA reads TGCGCCAGCAGCTTGGTTGGACAGGGAAACACCGGGGAGCTGTTTTTT. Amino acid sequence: CASSLVGQGNTGELFF.

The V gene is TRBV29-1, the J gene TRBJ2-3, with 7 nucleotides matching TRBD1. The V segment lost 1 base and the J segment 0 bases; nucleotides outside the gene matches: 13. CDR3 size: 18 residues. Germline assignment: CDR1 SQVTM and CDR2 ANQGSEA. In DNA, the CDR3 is TGCAGCGTTGAAGGGCAGGGGGTGGCAGAATCTAGCACAGATACGCAGTATTTT. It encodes CSVEGQGVAESSTDTQYF.

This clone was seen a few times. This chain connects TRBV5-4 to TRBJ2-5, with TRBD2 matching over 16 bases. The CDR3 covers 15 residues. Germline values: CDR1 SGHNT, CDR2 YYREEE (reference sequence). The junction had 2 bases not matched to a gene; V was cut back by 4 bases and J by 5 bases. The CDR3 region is CASSQGLAGGETQYF. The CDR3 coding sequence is TGTGCCAGCAGCCAGGGACTAGCGGGAGGGGAGACCCAGTACTTC.

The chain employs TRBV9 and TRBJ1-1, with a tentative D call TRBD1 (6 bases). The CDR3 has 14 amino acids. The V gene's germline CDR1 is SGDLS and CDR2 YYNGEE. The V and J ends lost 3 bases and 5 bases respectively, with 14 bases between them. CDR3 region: CASSAGQYVTEAFF. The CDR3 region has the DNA TGTGCCAGCAGCGCAGGACAGTATGTTACTGAAGCTTTCTTT.

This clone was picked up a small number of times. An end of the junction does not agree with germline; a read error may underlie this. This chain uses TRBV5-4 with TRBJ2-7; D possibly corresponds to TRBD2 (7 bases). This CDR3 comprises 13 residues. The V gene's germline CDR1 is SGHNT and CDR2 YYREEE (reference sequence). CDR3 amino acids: CASGFGGAGEQYF. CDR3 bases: TGTGCCAGCGGCTTTGGGGGGGCTGGGGAGCAGTACTTC.

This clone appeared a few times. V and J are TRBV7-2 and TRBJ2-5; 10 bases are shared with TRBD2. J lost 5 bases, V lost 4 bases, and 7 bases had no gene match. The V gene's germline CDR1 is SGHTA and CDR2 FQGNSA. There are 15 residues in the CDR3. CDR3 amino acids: CASSSQRGGGETQYF. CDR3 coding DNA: TGTGCCAGCAGCTCCCAGCGGGGGGGCGGGGAGACCCAGTACTTC.

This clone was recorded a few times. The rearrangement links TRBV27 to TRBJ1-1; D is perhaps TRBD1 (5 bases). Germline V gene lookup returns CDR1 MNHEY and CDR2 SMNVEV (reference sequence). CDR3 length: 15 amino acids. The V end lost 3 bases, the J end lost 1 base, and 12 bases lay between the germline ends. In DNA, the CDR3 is TGTGCCAGCAGTTTTGGGCGGCAGGGGAACACTGAAGCTTTCTTT. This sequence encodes CASSFGRQGNTEAFF.

CDR3 sequence reads: CASSPGGPKFF. CDR3 DNA sequence: TGTGCCAGCAGTCCGGGGGGGCCAAAGTTCTTC. V and J are TRBV7-9 and TRBJ2-1; 8 positions match TRBD2. Germline assignment: CDR1 SEHNR and CDR2 FQNEAQ (reference sequence). Trimming took 6 bases from V and 14 from J; bases not matched to a gene: 6. The CDR3 is 11 residues long.

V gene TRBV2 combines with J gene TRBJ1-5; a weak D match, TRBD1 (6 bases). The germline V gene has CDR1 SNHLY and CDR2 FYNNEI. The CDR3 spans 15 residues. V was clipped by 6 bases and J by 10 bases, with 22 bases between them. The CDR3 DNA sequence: TGTGCCAGCAGGTCACGAGGGGACACGTCGGTTCCCCAGCATTTT. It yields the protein CASRSRGDTSVPQHF.

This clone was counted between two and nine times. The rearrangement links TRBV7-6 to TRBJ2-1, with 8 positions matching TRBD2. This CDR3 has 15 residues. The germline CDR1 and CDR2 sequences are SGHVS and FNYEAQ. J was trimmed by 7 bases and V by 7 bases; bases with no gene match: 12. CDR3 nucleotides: TGTGCCAGCACCGCGGGACTAGTGGGTCATAATGAGCAGTTCTTC. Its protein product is CASTAGLVGHNEQFF.

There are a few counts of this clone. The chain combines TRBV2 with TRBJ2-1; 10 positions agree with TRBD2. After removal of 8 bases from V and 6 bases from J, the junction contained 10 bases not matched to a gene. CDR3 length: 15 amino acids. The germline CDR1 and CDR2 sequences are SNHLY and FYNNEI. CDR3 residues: CASGGAGGLTNEQFF. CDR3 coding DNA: TGTGCCAGCGGGGGAGCGGGGGGGCTAACCAATGAGCAGTTCTTC.

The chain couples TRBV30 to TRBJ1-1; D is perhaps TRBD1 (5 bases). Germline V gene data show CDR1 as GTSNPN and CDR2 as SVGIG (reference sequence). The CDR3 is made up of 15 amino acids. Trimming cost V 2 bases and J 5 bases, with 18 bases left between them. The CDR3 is CAWSPDRGGGTEAFF. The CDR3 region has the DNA TGTGCCTGGAGTCCCGATCGGGGGGGTGGGACTGAAGCTTTCTTT.

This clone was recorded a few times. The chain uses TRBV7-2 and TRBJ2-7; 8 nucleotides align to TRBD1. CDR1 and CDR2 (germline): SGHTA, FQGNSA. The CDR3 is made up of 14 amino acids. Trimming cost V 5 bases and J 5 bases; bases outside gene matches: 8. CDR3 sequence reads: CASSLTGAHHEQYF. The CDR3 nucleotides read TGTGCCAGCAGCCTGACAGGGGCCCACCACGAGCAGTACTTC.